The 10 T cell receptor beta chains below were found in one sample sequenced in a study of sequential checkpoint blockade in melanoma. Profiling relied on immunoSEQ multiplex PCR, and the TCRdb table lists in-frame clones only, not all of them. The table includes 40,000 or so clones, 30% to 35% detected once. Treatment reported: randomized to nivolumab then ipilimumab (arm A) or the reverse (arm B). Sequences were derived from tumor tissue (inferred from file names), sampled from a patient given nivolumab and ipilimumab in sequence. The receptor set was obtained from a human donor with melanoma.

In its sample, this clone was seen a few times. This sequence joins TRBV28 and TRBJ2-5; TRBD1 is a possible D gene (6 bases). With 3 bases removed from V and 5 bases from J, the gap between germline ends came to 19 bases. Germline V gene lookup returns CDR1 MDHEN and CDR2 SYDVKM. The CDR3 has 16 amino acids. The CDR3 spells CASSFTLISGVETQYF. CDR3 in DNA: TGTGCCAGCAGTTTCACCCTCATTTCAGGGGTTGAGACCCAGTACTTC.

In its sample, this clone was seen a few times. The rearrangement uses TRBV11-3 and TRBJ2-7; D may be TRBD1 (6 bases). CDR1 and CDR2 from the germline V gene are SGHNT and YENEEA. The V gene lost 3 bases and the J gene lost 3 bases, with 12 bases spanning the gap. The CDR3 runs to 14 residues. The CDR3 loop is CASSLQGLGYEQYF. Here the CDR3 DNA reads TGTGCCAGCAGCTTGCAGGGGTTAGGCTACGAGCAGTACTTC. The entire variable domain, with the rest obtained from reference TRBV11-3 and TRBJ2-7, is as follows: EAGVVQSPRYKIIEKKQPVAFWCNPISGHNTLYWYLQNLGQGPELLIRYENEEAVDDSQLPKDRFSAERLKGVDSTLKIQPAELGDSAVYLCASSLQGLGYEQYFGPGTRLTVT.

The V and J genes are TRBV6-8 and TRBJ1-6; possibly TRBD1 for D (6 bases). The CDR3 contains 15 residues. CDR1 is MNHGY, CDR2 SAAAGT, per germline. V lost 2 bases and J 8 bases, leaving 13 bases between the germline ends. CDR3 amino acids: CASSYPQGVYSPLHF. In DNA, the CDR3 is TGTGCCAGCAGTTACCCACAGGGAGTGTATTCACCCCTCCACTTT.

The chain has TRBV15 and TRBJ2-5, with D maybe TRBD2 (5 bases). From germline, CDR1 is LNHNV and CDR2 YYDKDF (reference sequence). Trimming took 0 bases from V and 1 from J, leaving 6 bases between them. The CDR3 has 14 amino acids. The CDR3 here is CATSRDRGQETQYF. The DNA for the CDR3 is TGTGCCACCAGCAGAGATCGGGGCCAAGAGACCCAGTACTTC.

The chain uses TRBV6-8 and TRBJ2-2; 8 positions match TRBD1. V gave up 5 bases and J gave up 7 bases; unmatched junction bases: 18. The V gene's germline CDR1 is MNHGY and CDR2 SAAAGT. CDR3 length equals 18 residues. Here the CDR3 reads CASSKPRGQVDTIGELFF. CDR3 in DNA: TGTGCCAGCAGTAAGCCCAGGGGGCAAGTCGACACGATCGGGGAGCTGTTTTTT.

This clone was counted ten times or more. The rearrangement joins TRBV11-3 to TRBJ1-6, with 7 bases aligning to TRBD1. Germline V gene lookup returns CDR1 SGHNT and CDR2 YENEEA. The CDR3 sequence is 16 residues long. Unmatched junction bases numbered 5, after V lost 1 base and J lost 5 bases. The chain's CDR3 is CASSLGTGTDNSPLHF. As DNA, the CDR3 is TGTGCCAGCAGCTTAGGGACCGGGACAGATAATTCACCCCTCCACTTT.

In its sample, this clone was seen a few times. V usage is TRBV11-3 and J usage is TRBJ2-1; tentatively, D is TRBD1 (5 bases). The CDR3 loop spans 14 amino acids. Per the germline V gene, CDR1 is SGHNT and CDR2 is YENEEA. With 8 bases removed from V and 1 base from J, the gap between germline ends came to 12 bases. Written as DNA, the CDR3 is TGTGCCAGCCGGCAGGGTGGGTCCTACAATGAGCAGTTCTTC. This sequence encodes CASRQGGSYNEQFF. Supplemented by reference TRBV11-3 and TRBJ2-1, the full variable domain reads EAGVVQSPRYKIIEKKQPVAFWCNPISGHNTLYWYLQNLGQGPELLIRYENEEAVDDSQLPKDRFSAERLKGVDSTLKIQPAELGDSAVYLCASRQGGSYNEQFFGPGTRLTVL.

The V call is TRBV6-8, the J call TRBJ1-4; 10 nucleotides align to TRBD1. CDR1 and CDR2 (germline): MNHGY, SAAAGT. With V trimmed by 5 bases and J by 7 bases, 4 bases remained unmatched. CDR3 size: 14 residues. The CDR3 is CASSTTGGVEKLFF. CDR3 bases: TGTGCCAGCAGTACGACAGGGGGCGTTGAAAAACTGTTTTTT.

The chain couples TRBV19 to TRBJ1-5; 10 bases line up with TRBD1. Germline V gene sequence: CDR1 LNHDA, CDR2 SQIVND (reference sequence). Germline trimming cut 3 bases from V and 4 bases from J; bases unmatched to any gene: 6. CDR3 length: 16 residues. CDR3 residues: CASSIGQGVGNQPQHF. DNA of the CDR3: TGTGCCAGTAGTATTGGACAGGGGGTAGGAAATCAGCCCCAGCATTTT. Full variable domain (rest looked up from reference TRBV19 and TRBJ1-5): DGGITQSPKYLFRKEGQNVTLSCEQNLNHDAMYWYRQDPGQGLRLIYYSQIVNDFQKGDIAEGYSVSREKKESFPLTVTSAQKNPTAFYLCASSIGQGVGNQPQHFGDGTRLSIL.

The chain combines TRBV11-3 with TRBJ2-7, with 9 bases matching TRBD2. V was pared by 1 base and J by 2 bases, with 3 bases of the junction left unmatched. This CDR3 comprises 15 residues. Germline V gene data show CDR1 as SGHNT and CDR2 as YENEEA. CDR3 nucleotides: TGTGCCAGCAGCTTAGGCGGGAGGGGAGCCTACGAGCAGTACTTC. This gives the protein CASSLGGRGAYEQYF. Supplemented by reference TRBV11-3 and TRBJ2-7, the full variable domain reads EAGVVQSPRYKIIEKKQPVAFWCNPISGHNTLYWYLQNLGQGPELLIRYENEEAVDDSQLPKDRFSAERLKGVDSTLKIQPAELGDSAVYLCASSLGGRGAYEQYFGPGTRLTVT.